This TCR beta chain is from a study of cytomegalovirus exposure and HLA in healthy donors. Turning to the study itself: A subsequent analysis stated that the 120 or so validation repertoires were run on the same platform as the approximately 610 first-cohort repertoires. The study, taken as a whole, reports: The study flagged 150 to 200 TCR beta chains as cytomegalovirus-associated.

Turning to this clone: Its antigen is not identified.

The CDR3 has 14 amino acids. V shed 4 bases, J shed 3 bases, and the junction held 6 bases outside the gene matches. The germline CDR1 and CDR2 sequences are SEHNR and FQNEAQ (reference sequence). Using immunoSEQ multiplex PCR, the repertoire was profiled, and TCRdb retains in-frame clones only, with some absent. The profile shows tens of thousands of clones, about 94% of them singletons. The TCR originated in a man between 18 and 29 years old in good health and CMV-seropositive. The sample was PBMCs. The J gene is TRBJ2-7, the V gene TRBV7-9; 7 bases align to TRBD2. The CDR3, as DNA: TGTGCCAGCAGCTCTCCGGGAGGCCTCTACGAGCAGTACTTC. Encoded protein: CASSSPGGLYEQYF.